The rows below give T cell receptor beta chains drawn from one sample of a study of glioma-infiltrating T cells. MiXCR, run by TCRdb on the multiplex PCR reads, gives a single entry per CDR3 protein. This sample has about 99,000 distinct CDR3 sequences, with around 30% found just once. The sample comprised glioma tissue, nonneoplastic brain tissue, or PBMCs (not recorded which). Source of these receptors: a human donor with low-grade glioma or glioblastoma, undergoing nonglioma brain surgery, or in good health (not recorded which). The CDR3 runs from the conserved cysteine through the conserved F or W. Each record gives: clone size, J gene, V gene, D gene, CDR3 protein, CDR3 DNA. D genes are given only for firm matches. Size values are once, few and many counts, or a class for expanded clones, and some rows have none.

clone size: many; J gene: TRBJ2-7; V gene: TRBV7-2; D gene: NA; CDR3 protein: CATAAADEQYF; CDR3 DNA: TGTGCCACCGCAGCCGCGGACGAGCAGTACTTC
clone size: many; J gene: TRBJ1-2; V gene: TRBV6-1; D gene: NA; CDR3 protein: CASSEGVTANYGYTF; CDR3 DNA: TGTGCCAGCAGTGAGGGAGTGACTGCTAACTATGGCTACACCTTC
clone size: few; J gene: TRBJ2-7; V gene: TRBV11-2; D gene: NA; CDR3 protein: CASSLYTGISYEQYF; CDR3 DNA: TGTGCCAGCAGCCTGTATACAGGGATCTCCTACGAGCAGTACTTC
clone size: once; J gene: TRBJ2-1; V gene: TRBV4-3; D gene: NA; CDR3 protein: CASSQWGQSSYNKQFF; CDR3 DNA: TGCGCCAGCAGCCAATGGGGGCAGAGCTCCTACAATAAGCAGTTCTTC
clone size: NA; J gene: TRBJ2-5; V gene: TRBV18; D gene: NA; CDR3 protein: CASSPPGLTLGETQYF; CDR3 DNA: TGTGCCAGCTCACCCCCAGGATTAACGCTTGGTGAGACCCAGTACTTC
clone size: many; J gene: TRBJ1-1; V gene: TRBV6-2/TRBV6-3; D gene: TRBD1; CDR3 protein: CASSYWTGGAEAFF; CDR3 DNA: TGTGCCAGCAGTTATTGGACAGGTGGAGCTGAAGCTTTCTTT
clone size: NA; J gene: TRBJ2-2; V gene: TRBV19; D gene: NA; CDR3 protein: CASSIAGALANTGELFF; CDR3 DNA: TGTGCCAGTAGTATAGCGGGGGCCCTGGCTAACACCGGGGAGCTGTTTTTT
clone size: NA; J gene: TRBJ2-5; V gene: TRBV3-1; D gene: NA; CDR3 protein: CASSRGWGTQGGTQYF; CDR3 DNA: TGTGCCAGCAGCCGAGGGTGGGGGACCCAGGGGGGGACCCAGTACTTC
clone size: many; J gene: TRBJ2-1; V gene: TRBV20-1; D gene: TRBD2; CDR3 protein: CSARDPLAGGAFNEQFF; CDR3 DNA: TGCAGTGCTAGAGACCCTTTAGCGGGGGGGGCCTTTAATGAGCAGTTCTTC
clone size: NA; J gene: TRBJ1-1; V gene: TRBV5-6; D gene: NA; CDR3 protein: CASSRGGRTEAFF; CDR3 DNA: TGTGCCAGCAGCCGAGGGGGACGGACTGAAGCTTTCTTT
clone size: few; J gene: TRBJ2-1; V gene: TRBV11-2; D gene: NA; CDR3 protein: CASSWWRGPGNEQFF; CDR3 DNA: TGTGCCAGCAGCTGGTGGAGGGGGCCTGGCAATGAGCAGTTCTTC
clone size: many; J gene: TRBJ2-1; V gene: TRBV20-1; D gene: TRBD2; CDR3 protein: CSASPGLASVGEQFF; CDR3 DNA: TGCAGTGCTTCTCCGGGACTAGCGAGCGTAGGTGAGCAGTTCTTC
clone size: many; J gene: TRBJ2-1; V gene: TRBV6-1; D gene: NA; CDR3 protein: CASKIYDEQFF; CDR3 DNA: TGTGCCAGCAAGATATACGATGAGCAGTTCTTC
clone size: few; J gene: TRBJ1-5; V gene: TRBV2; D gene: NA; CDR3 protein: CASSARWDSGGNQPQHF; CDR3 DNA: TGTGCCAGCAGTGCCCGCTGGGATTCGGGGGGCAATCAGCCCCAGCATTTT
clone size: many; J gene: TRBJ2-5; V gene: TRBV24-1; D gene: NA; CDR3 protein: CATSDLSQQETQYF; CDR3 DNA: TGTGCCACCAGTGATTTGAGCCAGCAAGAGACCCAGTACTTC
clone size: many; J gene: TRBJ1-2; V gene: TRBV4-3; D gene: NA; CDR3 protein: CASSQDGGSYGYTF; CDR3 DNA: TGCGCCAGCAGCCAAGATGGGGGGTCCTATGGCTACACCTTC
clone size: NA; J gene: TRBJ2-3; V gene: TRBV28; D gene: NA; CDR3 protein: CASAFLPSALSTDTQYF; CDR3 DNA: TGTGCCAGCGCCTTTCTCCCTAGCGCCCTGAGCACAGATACGCAGTATTTT
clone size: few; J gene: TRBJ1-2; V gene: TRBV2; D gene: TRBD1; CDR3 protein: CASSGDRAGGYTF; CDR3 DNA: TGTGCCAGCAGTGGAGACAGGGCCGGTGGCTACACCTTC
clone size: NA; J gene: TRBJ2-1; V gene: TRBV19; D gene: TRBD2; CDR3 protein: CASSTRGDLYNEQFF; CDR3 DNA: TGTGCCAGTAGTACTCGGGGGGACCTTTACAATGAGCAGTTCTTC
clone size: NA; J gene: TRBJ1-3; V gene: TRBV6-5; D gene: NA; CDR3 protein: CASSYDCINTIYF; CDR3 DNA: TGTGCCAGCAGTTACGACTGTATAAACACCATATATTTT
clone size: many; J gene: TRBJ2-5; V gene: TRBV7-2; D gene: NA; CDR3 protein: CASSIGTRETQYF; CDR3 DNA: TGTGCCAGCAGCATCGGGACGCGGGAGACCCAGTACTTC
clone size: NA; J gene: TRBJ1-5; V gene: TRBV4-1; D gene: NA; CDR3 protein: CASSQAATPGQPQHF; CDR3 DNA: TGCGCCAGCAGCCAAGCTGCGACGCCGGGTCAGCCCCAGCATTTT
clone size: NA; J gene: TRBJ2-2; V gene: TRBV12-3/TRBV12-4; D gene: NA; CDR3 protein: CASSPSTGTGELFF; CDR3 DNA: TGTGCCAGCAGTCCCTCTACAGGAACCGGGGAGCTGTTTTTT
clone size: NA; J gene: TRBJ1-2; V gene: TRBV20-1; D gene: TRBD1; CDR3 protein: CSARPTGQGITNGYTF; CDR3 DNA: TGCAGTGCTAGACCCACGGGACAGGGGATAACAAACGGCTACACCTTC
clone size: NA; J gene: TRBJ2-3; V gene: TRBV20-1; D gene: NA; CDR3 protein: CSARGLRHTDTQYF; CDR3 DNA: TGCAGTGCCAGAGGGCTCCGGCACACAGATACGCAGTATTTT
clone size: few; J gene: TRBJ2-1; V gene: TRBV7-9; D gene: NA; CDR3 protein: CASSLAGFPNEQFF; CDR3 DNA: TGTGCCAGCAGCTTGGCAGGGTTCCCCAATGAGCAGTTCTTC
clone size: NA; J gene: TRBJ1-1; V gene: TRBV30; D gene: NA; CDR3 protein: CAWSLSTEAFF; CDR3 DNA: TGTGCCTGGAGTTTGAGCACTGAAGCTTTCTTT
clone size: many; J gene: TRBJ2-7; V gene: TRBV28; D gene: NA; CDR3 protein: CASSLQHRAYEQYF; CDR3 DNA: TGTGCCAGCAGTTTGCAACACAGAGCATACGAGCAGTACTTC
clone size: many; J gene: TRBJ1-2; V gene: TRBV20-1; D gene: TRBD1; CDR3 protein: CSARTAQGTGYTF; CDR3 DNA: TGCAGTGCTAGGACAGCACAGGGGACCGGCTACACCTTC
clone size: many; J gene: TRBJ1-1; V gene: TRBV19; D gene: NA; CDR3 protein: CASSLRGVGGTEAFF; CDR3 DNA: TGTGCCAGTTCGTTGCGGGGTGTAGGCGGCACTGAAGCTTTCTTT
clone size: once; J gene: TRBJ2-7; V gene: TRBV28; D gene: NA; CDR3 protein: CASSLSPRGLDF; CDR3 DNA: TGTGCCAGCAGTTTAAGCCCCAGGGGACTCGACTTC
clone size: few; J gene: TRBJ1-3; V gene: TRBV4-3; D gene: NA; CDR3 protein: CASSQALSDRLRNTIYF; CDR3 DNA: TGCGCCAGCAGCCAAGCCCTTTCAGACAGGCTCCGAAACACCATATATTTT
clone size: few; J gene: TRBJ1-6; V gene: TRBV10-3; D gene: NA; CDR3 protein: CAISRDGNSPLHF; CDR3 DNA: TGTGCCATCAGTAGGGACGGCAATTCACCCCTCCACTTT
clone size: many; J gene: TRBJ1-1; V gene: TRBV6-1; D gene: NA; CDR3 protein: CASNGWENTEAFF; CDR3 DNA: TGTGCCAGCAATGGGTGGGAAAACACTGAAGCTTTCTTT
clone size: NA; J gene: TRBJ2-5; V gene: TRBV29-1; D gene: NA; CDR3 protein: CSAYLEETQYF; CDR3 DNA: TGCAGCGCCTATCTGGAAGAGACCCAGTACTTC
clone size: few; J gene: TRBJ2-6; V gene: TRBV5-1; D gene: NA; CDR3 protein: CASSPGANVLTF; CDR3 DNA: TGCGCCAGCAGCCCCGGGGCCAACGTCCTGACTTTC
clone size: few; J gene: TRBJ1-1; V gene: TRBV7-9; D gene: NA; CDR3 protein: CASTPTGGGTEAFF; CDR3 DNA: TGTGCCAGCACCCCCACGGGGGGGGGCACTGAAGCTTTCTTT
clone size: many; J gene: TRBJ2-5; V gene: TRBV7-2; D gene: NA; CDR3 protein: CASTKRLGTETQYF; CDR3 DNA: TGTGCCAGCACCAAACGGCTGGGAACGGAGACCCAGTACTTC
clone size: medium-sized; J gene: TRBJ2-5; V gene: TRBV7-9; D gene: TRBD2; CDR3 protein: CAGGTSGEYQETQYF; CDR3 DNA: TGTGCCGGGGGGACTAGCGGGGAATACCAAGAGACCCAGTACTTC
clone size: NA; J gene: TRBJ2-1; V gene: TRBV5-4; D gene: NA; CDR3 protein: CASSLNPREAYNEQFF; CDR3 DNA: TGTGCCAGCAGCTTGAATCCCAGGGAGGCGTACAATGAGCAGTTCTTC
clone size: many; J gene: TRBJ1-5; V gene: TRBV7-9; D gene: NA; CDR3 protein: CASSSRTDSNQPQHF; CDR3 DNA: TGTGCCAGCAGCTCAAGGACAGATAGCAATCAGCCCCAGCATTTT
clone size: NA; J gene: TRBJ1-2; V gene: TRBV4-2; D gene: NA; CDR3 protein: CASSQDWAGHDYGYTF; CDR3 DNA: TGTGCCAGCAGCCAAGATTGGGCGGGACACGACTATGGCTACACCTTC
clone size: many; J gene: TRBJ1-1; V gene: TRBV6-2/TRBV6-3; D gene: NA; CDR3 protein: CASSYLGPLVGGAFF; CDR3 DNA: TGTGCCAGCAGTTACTTAGGCCCTCTTGTAGGAGGAGCTTTCTTT
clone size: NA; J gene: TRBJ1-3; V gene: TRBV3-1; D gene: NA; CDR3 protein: CASSQERGGNSGNTRYF; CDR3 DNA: TGTGCCAGCAGCCAAGAAAGAGGTGGAAACTCTGGAAACACCAGATATTTT
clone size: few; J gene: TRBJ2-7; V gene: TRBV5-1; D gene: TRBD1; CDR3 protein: CASTARGTGVYEQYF; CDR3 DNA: TGCGCCAGCACCGCGCGAGGGACAGGGGTTTACGAGCAGTACTTC
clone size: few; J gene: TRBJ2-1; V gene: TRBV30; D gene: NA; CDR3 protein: CAWMVHGTYNEQFF; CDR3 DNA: TGTGCCTGGATGGTCCACGGGACCTACAATGAGCAGTTCTTC
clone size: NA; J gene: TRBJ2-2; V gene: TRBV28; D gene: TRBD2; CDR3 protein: CASTTARGGGTGELFF; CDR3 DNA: TGTGCCAGCACCACCGCGCGCGGGGGGGGCACCGGGGAGCTGTTTTTT
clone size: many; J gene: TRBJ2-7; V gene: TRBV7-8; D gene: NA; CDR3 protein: CASSLGQDYEQYF; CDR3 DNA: TGTGCCAGCAGCTTGGGACAAGACTACGAGCAGTACTTC
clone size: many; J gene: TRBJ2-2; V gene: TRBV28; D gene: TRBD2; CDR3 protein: CASRQLAIGELFF; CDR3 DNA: TGTGCCAGCAGGCAACTAGCGATCGGGGAGCTGTTTTTT
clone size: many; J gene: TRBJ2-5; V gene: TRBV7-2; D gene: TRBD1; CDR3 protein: CASSLVQGQETQYF; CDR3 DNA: TGTGCCAGCAGCTTAGTACAGGGGCAGGAGACCCAGTACTTC
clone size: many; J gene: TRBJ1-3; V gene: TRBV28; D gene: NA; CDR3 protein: CASSLGGGRAGNTIYF; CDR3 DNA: TGTGCCAGCAGTTTGGGGGGGGGCAGAGCTGGAAACACCATATATTTT